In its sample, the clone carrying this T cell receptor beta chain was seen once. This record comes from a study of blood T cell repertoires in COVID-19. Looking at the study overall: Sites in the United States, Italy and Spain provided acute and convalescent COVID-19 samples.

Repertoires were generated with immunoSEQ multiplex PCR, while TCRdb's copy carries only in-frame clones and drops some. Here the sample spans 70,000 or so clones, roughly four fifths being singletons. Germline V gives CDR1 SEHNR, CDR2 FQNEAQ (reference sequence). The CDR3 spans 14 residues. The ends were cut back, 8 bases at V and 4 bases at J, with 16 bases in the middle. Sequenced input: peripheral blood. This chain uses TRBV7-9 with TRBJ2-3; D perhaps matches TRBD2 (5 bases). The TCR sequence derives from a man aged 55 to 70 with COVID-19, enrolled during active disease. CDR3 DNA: TGTGCCAGCTTTTGGACTGGGGTGGCAGATACGCAGTATTTT. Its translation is CASFWTGVADTQYF.